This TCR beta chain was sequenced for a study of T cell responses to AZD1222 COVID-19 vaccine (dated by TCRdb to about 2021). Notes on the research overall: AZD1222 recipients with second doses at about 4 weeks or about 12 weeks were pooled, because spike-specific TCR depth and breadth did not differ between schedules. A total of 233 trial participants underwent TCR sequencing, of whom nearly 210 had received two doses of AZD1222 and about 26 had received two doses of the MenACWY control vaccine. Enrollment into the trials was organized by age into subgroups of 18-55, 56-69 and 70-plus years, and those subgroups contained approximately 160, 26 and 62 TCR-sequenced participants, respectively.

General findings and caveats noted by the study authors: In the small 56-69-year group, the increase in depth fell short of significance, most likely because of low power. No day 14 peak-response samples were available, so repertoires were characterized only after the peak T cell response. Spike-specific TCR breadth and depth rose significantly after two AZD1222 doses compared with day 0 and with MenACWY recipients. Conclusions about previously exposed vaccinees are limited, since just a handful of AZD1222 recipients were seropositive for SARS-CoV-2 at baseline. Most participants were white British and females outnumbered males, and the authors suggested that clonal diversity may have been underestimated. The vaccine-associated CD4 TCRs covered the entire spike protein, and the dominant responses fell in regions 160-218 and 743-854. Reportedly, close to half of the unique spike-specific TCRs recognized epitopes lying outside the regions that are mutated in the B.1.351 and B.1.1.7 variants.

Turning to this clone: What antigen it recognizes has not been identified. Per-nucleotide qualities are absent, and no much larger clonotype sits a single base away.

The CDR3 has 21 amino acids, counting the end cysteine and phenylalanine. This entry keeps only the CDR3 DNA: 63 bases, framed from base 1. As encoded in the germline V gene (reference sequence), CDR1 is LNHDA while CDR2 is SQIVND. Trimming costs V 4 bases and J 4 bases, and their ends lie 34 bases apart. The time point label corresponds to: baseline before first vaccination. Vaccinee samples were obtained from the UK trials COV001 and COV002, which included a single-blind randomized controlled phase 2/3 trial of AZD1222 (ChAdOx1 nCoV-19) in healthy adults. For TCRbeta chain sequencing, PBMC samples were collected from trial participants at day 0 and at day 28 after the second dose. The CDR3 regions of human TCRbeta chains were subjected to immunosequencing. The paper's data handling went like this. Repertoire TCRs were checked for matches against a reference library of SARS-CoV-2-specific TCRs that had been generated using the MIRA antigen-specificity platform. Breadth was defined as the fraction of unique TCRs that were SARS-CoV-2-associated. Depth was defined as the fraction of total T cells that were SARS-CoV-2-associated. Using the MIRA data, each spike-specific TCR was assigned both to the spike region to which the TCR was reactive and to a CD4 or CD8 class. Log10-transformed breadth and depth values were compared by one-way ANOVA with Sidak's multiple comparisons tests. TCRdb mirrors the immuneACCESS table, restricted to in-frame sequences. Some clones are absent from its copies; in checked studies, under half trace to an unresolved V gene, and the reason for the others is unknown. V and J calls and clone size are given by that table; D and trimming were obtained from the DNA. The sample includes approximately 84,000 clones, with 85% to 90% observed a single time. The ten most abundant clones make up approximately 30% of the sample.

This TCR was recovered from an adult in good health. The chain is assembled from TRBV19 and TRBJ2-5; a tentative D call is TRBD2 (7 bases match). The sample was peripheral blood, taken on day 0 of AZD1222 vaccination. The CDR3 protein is CASSTLAQGLVGGSRRETQYF. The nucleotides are TGTGCCAGTAGTACCCTCGCTCAGGGGCTTGTGGGCGGGAGTAGGAGAGAGACCCAGTACTTC. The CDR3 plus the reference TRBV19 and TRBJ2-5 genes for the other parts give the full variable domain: DGGITQSPKYLFRKEGQNVTLSCEQNLNHDAMYWYRQDPGQGLRLIYYSQIVNDFQKGDIAEGYSVSREKKESFPLTVTSAQKNPTAFYLCASSTLAQGLVGGSRRETQYFGPGTRLLVL.